This record concerns one TCR beta chain sequence. The antigen remains undetermined. Assay: immunoSEQ multiplex PCR; the TCRdb copy retains only in-frame clones and omits some. The table has around 70,000 clones, around nine tenths seen once. The sample originates from a study of cytotoxic CD8 clonotypes in ibrutinib-treated CLL. Study at large: There were 11 relapsed/refractory patients and roughly 15 treatment-naive patients, and under 18 were IGHV unmutated. Study-wide results and caveats: Baseline clonality, higher than in age-matched healthy donors, tracked circulating CD8+ T-cell counts. Clonality, elevated at ibrutinib response, dropped back toward baseline at progression.

Cryopreserved PBMCs supplied roughly 2 micrograms of genomic DNA for TCR beta libraries. This receptor was taken from a human donor with chronic lymphocytic leukemia. This sample comprised PBMCs, obtained after 12 months of ibrutinib treatment.

CDR3: CASSGTRVINEQYF. The CDR3, as DNA: TGTGCCAGCAGTGGGACTAGGGTTATTAACGAGCAGTACTTC. This rearrangement joins TRBV6-6 to TRBJ2-7; 8 bases are a match to TRBD2. CDR1 and CDR2 from the germline V gene are MNHNY and SVGAGI (reference sequence). The J segment lost 5 bases and the V segment lost 5 bases, leaving 8 bases of the junction unmatched. The CDR3 is 14 residues long.